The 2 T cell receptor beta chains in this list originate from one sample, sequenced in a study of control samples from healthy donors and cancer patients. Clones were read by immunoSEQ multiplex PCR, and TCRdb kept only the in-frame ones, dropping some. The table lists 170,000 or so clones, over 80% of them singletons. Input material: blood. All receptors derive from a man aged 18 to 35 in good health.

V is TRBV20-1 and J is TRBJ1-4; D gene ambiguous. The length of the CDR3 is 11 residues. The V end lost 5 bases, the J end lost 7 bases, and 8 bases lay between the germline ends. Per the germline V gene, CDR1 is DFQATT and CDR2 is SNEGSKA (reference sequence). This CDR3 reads CSAWAGEKLFF. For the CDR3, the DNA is TGCAGTGCTTGGGCCGGTGAAAAACTGTTTTTT.

The CDR3 spells CASSVPDPLYGYTF. The CDR3 nucleotides read TGTGCCAGCAGCGTTCCGGACCCACTCTATGGCTACACCTTC. J is TRBJ1-2 and V is TRBV6-1; D unresolved. There are 14 residues in the CDR3. Looked up from germline, CDR1 is MNHNS and CDR2 is SASEGT. Trimming removed 6 bases at V and 4 bases at J, with 15 bases between.